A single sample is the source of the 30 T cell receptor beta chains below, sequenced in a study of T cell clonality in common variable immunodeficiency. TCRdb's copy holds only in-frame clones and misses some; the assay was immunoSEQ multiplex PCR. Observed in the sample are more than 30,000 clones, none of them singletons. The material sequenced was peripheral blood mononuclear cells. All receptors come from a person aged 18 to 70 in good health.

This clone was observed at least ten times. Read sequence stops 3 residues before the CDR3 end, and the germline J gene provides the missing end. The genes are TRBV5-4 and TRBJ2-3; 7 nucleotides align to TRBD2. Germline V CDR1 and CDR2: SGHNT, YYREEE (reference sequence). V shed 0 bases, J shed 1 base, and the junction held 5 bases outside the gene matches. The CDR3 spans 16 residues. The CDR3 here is CASSLARTRGTDTQYF. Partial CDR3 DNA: TGTGCCAGCAGCTTGGCCCGGACTAGAGGCACAGATACG.

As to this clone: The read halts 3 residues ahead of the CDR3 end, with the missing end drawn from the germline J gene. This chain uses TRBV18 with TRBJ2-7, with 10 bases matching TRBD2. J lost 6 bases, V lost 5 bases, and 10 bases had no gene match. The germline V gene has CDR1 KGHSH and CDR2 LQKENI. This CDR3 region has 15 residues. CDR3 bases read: TGTGCCAGCTCAGCATCTAGCGGGAGACTGGGCGAG. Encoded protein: CASSASSGRLGE. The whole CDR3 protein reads CASSASSGRLGEQYF.

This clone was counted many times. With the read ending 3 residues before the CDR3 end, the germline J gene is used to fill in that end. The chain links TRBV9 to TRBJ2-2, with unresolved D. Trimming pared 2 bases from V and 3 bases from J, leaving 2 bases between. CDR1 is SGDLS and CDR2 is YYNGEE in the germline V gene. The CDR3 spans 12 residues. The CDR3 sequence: CASSVYTGELFF. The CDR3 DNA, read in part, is TGTGCCAGCAGCGTCTACACCGGGGAG.

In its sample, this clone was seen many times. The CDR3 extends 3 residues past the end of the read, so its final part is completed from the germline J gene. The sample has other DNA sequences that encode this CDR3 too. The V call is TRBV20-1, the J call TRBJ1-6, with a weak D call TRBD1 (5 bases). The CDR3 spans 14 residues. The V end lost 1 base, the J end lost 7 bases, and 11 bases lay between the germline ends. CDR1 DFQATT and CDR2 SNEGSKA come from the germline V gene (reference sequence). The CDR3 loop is CSARGAGLNSPLHF. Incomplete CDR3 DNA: TGCAGTGCTAGAGGTGCGGGACTCAATTCACCC.

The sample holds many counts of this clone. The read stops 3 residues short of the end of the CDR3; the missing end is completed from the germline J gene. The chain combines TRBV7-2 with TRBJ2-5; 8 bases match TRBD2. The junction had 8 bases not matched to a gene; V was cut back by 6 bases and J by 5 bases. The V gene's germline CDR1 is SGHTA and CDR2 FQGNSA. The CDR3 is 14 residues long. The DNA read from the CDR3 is TGTGCCAGCAGACTGGGCGGGGGGCCGGAGACC. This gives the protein CASRLGGGPET. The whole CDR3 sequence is CASRLGGGPETQYF.

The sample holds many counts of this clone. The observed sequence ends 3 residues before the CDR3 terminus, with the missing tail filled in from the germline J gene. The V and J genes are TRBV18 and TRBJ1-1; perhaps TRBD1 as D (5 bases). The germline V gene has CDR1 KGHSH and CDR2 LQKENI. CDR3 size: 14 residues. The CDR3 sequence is CASSPTVLEGRAFF. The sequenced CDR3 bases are TGTGCCAGCTCACCTACGGTACTCGAGGGGAGG.

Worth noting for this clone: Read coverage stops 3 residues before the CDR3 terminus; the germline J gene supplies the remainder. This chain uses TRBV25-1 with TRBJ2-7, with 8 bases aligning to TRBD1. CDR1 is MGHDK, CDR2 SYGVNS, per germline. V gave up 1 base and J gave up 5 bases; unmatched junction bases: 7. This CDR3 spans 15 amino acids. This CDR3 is CASSESDRGKHEQYF. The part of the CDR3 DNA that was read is TGTGCCAGCAGTGAATCTGACAGGGGCAAGCACGAG.

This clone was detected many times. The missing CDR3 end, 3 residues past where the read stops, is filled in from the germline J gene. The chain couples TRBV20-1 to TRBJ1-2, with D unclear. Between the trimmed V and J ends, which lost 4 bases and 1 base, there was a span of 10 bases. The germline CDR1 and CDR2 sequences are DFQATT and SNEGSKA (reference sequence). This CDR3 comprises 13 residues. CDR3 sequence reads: CSATPGFNYGYTF. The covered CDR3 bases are TGCAGTGCTACCCCGGGGTTTAACTATGGC.

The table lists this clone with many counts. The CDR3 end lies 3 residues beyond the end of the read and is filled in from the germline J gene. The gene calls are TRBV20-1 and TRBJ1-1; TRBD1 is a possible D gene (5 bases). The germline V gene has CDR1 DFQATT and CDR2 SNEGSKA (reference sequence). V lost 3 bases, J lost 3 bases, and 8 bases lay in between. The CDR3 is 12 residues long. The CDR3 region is CSASTGDTEAFF. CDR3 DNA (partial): TGCAGTGCTAGCACGGGGGACACTGAA.

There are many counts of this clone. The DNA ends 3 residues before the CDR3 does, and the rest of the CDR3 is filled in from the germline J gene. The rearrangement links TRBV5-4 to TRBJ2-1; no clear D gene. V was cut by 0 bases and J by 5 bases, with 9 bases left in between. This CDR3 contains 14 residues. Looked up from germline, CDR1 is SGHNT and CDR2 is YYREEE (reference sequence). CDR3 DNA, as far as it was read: TGTGCCAGCAGCTTGGTCCCGGTTAACAATGAG. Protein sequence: CASSLVPVNNE. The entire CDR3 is CASSLVPVNNEQFF.

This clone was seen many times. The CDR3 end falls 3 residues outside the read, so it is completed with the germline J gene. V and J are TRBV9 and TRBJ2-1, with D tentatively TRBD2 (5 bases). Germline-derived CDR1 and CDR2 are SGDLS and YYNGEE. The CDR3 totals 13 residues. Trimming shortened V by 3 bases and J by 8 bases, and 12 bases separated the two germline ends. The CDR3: CASSARVQDEQFF. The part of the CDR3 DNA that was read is TGTGCCAGCAGCGCGCGGGTCCAGGATGAG.

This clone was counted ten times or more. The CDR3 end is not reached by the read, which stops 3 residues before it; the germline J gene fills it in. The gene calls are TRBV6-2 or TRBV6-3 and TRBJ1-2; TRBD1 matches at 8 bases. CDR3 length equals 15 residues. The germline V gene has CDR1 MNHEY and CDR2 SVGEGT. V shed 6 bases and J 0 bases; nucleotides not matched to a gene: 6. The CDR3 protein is CASSQARGPNYGYTF. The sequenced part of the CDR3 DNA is TGTGCCAGCAGCCAGGCCAGGGGGCCTAACTATGGC.

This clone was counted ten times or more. The CDR3 protein is CASATGTEGVEQYF. Incomplete CDR3 DNA: TGTGCCAGCGCAACCGGGACGGAGGGGGTCGAG. The chain recombines TRBV7-8 with TRBJ2-7, with D possibly being TRBD1 or TRBD2 (6 bases each). The missing CDR3 end, 3 residues past where the read stops, is filled in from the germline J gene. Trimming removed 8 bases at V and 6 bases at J, with 20 bases between. The CDR3 sequence is 14 residues long. Germline CDR1 and CDR2: SGHVS and FQNEAQ.

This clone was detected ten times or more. The part of the CDR3 DNA that was read is TGTGCCAGCTCACTGATACAGGGGGAGGCCAAAAACATT. Protein product: CASSLIQGEAKNI. The full CDR3 reads CASSLIQGEAKNIQYF. The gene calls are TRBV18 and TRBJ2-4; 8 bases line up with TRBD1. The read gets to within 3 residues of the CDR3 end, and the germline J gene fills in the rest. The CDR3 runs to 16 residues. Per the germline V gene, CDR1 is KGHSH and CDR2 is LQKENI. V shed 4 bases and J 1 base; nucleotides not matched to a gene: 6.

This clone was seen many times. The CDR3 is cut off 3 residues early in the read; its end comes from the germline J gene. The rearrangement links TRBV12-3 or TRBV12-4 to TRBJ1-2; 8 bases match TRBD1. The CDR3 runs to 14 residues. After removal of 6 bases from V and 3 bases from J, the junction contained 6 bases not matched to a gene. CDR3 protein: CASSSTGADYGYTF. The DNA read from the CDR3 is TGTGCCAGCAGCTCGACAGGGGCCGACTATGGC.

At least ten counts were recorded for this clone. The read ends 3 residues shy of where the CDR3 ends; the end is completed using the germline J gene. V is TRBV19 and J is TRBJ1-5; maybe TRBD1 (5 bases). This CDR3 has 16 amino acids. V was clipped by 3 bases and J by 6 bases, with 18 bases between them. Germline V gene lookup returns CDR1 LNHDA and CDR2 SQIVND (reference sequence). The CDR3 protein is CASSISRGSSTQPQHF. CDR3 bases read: TGTGCCAGTAGTATCTCGCGGGGGTCGAGTACTCAGCCC.

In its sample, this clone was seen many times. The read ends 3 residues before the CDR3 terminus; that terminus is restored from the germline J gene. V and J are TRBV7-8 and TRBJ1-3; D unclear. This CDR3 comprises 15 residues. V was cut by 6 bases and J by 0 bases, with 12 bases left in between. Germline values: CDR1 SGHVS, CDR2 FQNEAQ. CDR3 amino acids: CASSRGGFSGNTIYF. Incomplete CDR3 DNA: TGTGCCAGCAGTCGCGGTGGGTTCTCTGGAAACACC. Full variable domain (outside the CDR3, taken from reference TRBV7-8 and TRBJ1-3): GAGVSQSPRYKVAKRGQDVALRCDPISGHVSLFWYQQALGQGPEFLTYFQNEAQLDKSGLPSDRFFAERPEGSVSTLKIQRTQQEDSAVYLCASSRGGFSGNTIYFGEGSWLTVV.

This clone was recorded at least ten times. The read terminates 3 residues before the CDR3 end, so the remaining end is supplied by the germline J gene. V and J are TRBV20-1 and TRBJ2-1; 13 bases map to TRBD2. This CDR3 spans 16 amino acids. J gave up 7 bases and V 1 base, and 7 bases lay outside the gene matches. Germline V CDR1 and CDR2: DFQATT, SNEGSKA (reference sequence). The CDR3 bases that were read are TGCAGTGCTAGAGTGCAAGGGACTAGCGGGGAGAATGAG. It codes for CSARVQGTSGENE. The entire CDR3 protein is CSARVQGTSGENEQFF.

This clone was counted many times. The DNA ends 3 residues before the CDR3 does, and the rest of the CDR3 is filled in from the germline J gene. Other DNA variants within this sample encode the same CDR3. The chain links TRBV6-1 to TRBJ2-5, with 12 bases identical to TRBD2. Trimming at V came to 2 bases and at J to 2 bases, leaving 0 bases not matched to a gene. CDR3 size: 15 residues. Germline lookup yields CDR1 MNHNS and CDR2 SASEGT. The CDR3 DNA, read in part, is TGTGCCAGCAGTGAACTAGCGGGGGGGCAAGAGACC. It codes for CASSELAGGQET. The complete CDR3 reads CASSELAGGQETQYF.

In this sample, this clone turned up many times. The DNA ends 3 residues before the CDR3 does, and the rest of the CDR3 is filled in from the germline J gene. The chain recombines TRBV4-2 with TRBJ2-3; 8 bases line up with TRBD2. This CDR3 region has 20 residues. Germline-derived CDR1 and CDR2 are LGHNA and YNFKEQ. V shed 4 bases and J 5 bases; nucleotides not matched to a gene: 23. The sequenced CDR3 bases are TGTGCCAGCAGCCCGGACTCTTGGGCTAGCGGGTTGAAAGGGGGAGATACG. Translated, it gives CASSPDSWASGLKGGDT. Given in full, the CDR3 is CASSPDSWASGLKGGDTQYF.

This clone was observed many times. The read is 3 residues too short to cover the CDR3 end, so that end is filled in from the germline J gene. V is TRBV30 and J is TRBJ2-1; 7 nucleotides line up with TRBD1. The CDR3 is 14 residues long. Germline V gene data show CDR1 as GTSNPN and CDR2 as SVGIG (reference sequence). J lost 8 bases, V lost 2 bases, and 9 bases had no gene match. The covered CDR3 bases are TGTGCCTGGAGTTTAGGGGGCAGGATCGATGAG. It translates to CAWSLGGRIDE. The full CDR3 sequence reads CAWSLGGRIDEQFF.

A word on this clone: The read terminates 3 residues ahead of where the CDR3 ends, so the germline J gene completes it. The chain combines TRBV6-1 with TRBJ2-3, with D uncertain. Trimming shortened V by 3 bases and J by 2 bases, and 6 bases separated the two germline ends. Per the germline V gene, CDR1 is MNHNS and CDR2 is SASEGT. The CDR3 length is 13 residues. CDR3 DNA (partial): TGTGCCAGCAGTGAGCTAATCACAGATACG. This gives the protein CASSELITDT. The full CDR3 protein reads CASSELITDTQYF.

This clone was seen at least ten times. This CDR3 reads CASSFGTSGYEQYF. The DNA read from the CDR3 is TGTGCCAGCAGCTTCGGGACTAGCGGTTACGAG. The chain links TRBV7-2 to TRBJ2-7, with 11 bases aligning to TRBD2. The sequence runs out 3 residues before the end of the CDR3; the remainder is reconstructed from the germline J gene. The trim removed 3 bases at V and 4 bases at J, leaving 2 bases unmatched. Germline V gives CDR1 SGHTA, CDR2 FQGNSA. This CDR3 is built from 14 residues.

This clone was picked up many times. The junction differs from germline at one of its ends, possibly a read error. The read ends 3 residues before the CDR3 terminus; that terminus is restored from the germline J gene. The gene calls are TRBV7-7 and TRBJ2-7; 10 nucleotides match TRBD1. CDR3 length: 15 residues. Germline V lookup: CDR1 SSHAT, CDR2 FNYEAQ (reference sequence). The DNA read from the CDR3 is TGTGCTAGCAGCCCCGGGACAGGGGAGACCTACGAG. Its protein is CASSPGTGETYE. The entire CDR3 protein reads CASSPGTGETYEQYF.

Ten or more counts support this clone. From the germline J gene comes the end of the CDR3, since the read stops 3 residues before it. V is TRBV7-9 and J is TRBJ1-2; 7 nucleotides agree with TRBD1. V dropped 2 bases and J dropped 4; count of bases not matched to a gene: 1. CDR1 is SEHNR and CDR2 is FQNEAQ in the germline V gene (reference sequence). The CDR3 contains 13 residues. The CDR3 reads CASSLRDSYGYTF. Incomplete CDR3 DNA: TGTGCCAGCAGCTTACGGGACAGCTATGGC.

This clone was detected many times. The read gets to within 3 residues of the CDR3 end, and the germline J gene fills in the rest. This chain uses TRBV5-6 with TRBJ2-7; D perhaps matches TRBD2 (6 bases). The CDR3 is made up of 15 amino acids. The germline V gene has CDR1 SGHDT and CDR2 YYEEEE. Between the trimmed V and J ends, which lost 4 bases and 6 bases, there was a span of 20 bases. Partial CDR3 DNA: TGTGCCAGCAGCGCCCCTGGGGCGGGACTTTTCGAG. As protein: CASSAPGAGLFE. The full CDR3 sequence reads CASSAPGAGLFEQYF.

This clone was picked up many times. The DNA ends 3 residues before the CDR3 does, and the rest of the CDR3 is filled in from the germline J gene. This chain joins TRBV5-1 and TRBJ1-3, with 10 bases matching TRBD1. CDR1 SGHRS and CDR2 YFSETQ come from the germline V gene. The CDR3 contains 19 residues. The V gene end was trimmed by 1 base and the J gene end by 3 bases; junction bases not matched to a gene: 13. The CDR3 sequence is CASSLRGDRGKLSGNTIYF. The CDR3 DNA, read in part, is TGCGCCAGCAGCTTGCGGGGGGACAGGGGAAAGTTAAGTGGAAACACC.

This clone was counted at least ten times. The CDR3 DNA, read in part, is TGTGCCAGTAGTTTGCATAAAGGCTCCTATAATTCACCC. Protein: CASSLHKGSYNSP. The full CDR3 reads CASSLHKGSYNSPLHF. The chain has TRBV19 and TRBJ1-6; D is unclear. The sequenced fragment ends 3 residues before the CDR3 boundary, so the rest is inferred from the germline J gene. The germline V gene has CDR1 LNHDA and CDR2 SQIVND (reference sequence). V gave up 5 bases and J gave up 0 bases, with 11 bases separating them. The CDR3 sequence is 16 residues long.

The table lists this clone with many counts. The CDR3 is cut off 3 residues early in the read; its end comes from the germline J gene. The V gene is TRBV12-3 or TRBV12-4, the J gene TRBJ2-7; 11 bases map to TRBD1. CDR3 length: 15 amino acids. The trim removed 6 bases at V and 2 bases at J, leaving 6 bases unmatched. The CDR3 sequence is CASRPGQGGPYEQYF. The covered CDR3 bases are TGTGCCAGCAGACCGGGACAGGGGGGGCCCTACGAG.

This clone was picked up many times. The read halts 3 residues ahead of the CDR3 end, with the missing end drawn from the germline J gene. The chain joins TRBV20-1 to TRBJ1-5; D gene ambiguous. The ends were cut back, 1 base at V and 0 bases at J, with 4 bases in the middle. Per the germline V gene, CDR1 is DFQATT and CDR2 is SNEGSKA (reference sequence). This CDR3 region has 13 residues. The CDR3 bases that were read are TGCAGTGCTAGAGTGTATAGCAATCAGCCC. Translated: CSARVYSNQP. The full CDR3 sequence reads CSARVYSNQPQHF.